These 29 T cell receptor beta chains were sequenced from one sample in a study of control samples from healthy donors and cancer patients. Sequencing was performed with immunoSEQ multiplex PCR; in TCRdb, only in-frame clones are kept and a portion is missing. This sample has approximately 170,000 clones, with roughly nine tenths found just once. Sample: blood. The source is a woman under 40 in good health.

The chain recombines TRBV7-9 with TRBJ2-7, with D hard to call. The CDR3 loop spans 14 amino acids. Germline loops: CDR1 SEHNR, CDR2 FQNEAQ (reference sequence). The V gene lost 2 bases and the J gene lost 2 bases, with 10 bases spanning the gap. The DNA for the CDR3 is TGTGCCAGCAGCTTAATGGACGGACCCTACGAGCAGTACTTC. It codes for CASSLMDGPYEQYF.

The chain has TRBV6-4 and TRBJ1-1; 8 bases align to TRBD1. The germline CDR1 and CDR2 sequences are MRHNA and SNTAGT. The CDR3 contains 15 residues. The V segment lost 5 bases and the J segment 4 bases; nucleotides outside the gene matches: 9. The CDR3 sequence: CASSPTGVGVTEAFF. CDR3 in DNA: TGTGCCAGCAGTCCGACAGGGGTAGGAGTCACTGAAGCTTTCTTT.

The chain joins TRBV2 to TRBJ2-6, with 8 nucleotides matching TRBD1. Germline CDR1 SNHLY, CDR2 FYNNEI. There are 19 residues in the CDR3. J was trimmed by 0 bases and V by 6 bases; bases with no gene match: 13. CDR3 region: CASRGPGQGPSSGANVLTF. The CDR3 nucleotides are TGTGCCAGCAGGGGGCCCGGACAGGGACCTTCCTCTGGGGCCAACGTCCTGACTTTC. The entire variable domain, with the rest obtained from reference TRBV2 and TRBJ2-6, is as follows: EPEVTQTPSHQVTQMGQEVILRCVPISNHLYFYWYRQILGQKVEFLVSFYNNEISEKSEIFDDQFSVERPDGSNFTLKIRSTKLEDSAMYFCASRGPGQGPSSGANVLTFGAGSRLTVL.

The chain recombines TRBV2 with TRBJ2-7, with D uncertain. The length of the CDR3 is 15 residues. The germline gives CDR1 SNHLY, CDR2 FYNNEI. The V gene lost 2 bases and the J gene lost 1 base, with 12 bases spanning the gap. The CDR3 coding sequence is TGTGCCAGCAGTGAATACGCGGAGCTATCCTACGAGCAGTACTTC. Amino acids: CASSEYAELSYEQYF.

The chain joins TRBV29-1 to TRBJ2-3; TRBD1 might be the D (5 bases). This CDR3 is built from 10 residues. Germline V gene sequence: CDR1 SQVTM, CDR2 ANQGSEA. Trimming removed 6 bases from V and 7 bases from J, with 8 bases in between. Here the CDR3 DNA reads TGCAGCGTAAAGGACAATACGCAGTATTTT. As protein: CSVKDNTQYF.

The chain has TRBV11-2 and TRBJ1-2, with 11 positions matching TRBD1. The CDR3 covers 14 residues. Germline values: CDR1 SGHAT, CDR2 FQNNGV. V gave up 5 bases and J gave up 6 bases; unmatched junction bases: 5. The CDR3 DNA reads as TGTGCCAGCAGCCCCAGGACAGGGGGCAATGGCTACACCTTC. This gives the protein CASSPRTGGNGYTF.

This clone was seen only once. The chain links TRBV2 to TRBJ2-3, with 9 bases identical to TRBD2. Germline CDR1 is SNHLY and CDR2 is FYNNEI. Trimming removed 6 bases from V and 5 bases from J; junction bases left unmatched: 9. The CDR3 runs 15 residues. CDR3 loop: CASRKGSGRGDTQYF. In nucleotides, the CDR3 is TGTGCCAGCAGGAAGGGTAGCGGGAGAGGAGATACGCAGTATTTT.

This rearrangement joins TRBV11-2 to TRBJ2-1, with D uncertain. V dropped 4 bases and J dropped 0 bases, with 13 bases sitting between them. Per germline, CDR1 SGHAT and CDR2 FQNNGV. This CDR3 has 16 residues. The CDR3 DNA sequence: TGTGCCAGCAGCTCCCCCCACGGTAGCTCCTACAATGAGCAGTTCTTC. Translating gives CASSSPHGSSYNEQFF.

The chain couples TRBV5-8 to TRBJ1-5; D uncertain. Germline V gene sequence: CDR1 SGHTS, CDR2 YDEGEE. Deletions cut 0 bases from V and 0 bases from J, with 10 bases between. This CDR3 spans 16 amino acids. This CDR3 reads CASSLAPTYSNQPQHF. The CDR3 DNA sequence: TGTGCCAGCAGCTTGGCGCCAACTTATAGCAATCAGCCCCAGCATTTT.

The chain recombines TRBV5-1 with TRBJ2-2, with D possibly called TRBD1 or TRBD2 (5 bases each). Germline CDR1 reads SGHRS; CDR2 reads YFSETQ. V lost 3 bases and J 0 bases, leaving 9 bases between the germline ends. The CDR3 is made up of 15 amino acids. CDR3 DNA sequence: TGCGCCAGCAGCTGGGGACGGACGAACACCGGGGAGCTGTTTTTT. This encodes CASSWGRTNTGELFF. The full variable domain, completed using reference TRBV5-1 and TRBJ2-2, is KAGVTQTPRYLIKTRGQQVTLSCSPISGHRSVSWYQQTPGQGLQFLFEYFSETQRNKGNFPGRFSGRQFSNSRSEMNVSTLELGDSALYLCASSWGRTNTGELFFGEGSRLTVL.

The genes are TRBV19 and TRBJ1-1; TRBD1 is a possible D gene (5 bases). CDR3 length: 13 amino acids. Per germline, CDR1 LNHDA and CDR2 SQIVND (reference sequence). Trimming shortened V by 2 bases and J by 4 bases, and 8 bases separated the two germline ends. The CDR3 DNA sequence: TGTGCCAGTAGTATATGGGGGGGCACTGAAGCTTTCTTT. Amino acid sequence: CASSIWGGTEAFF.

The gene calls are TRBV2 and TRBJ1-6; D not resolved. Deletions cut 7 bases from V and 5 bases from J, with 3 bases between. The CDR3 is 11 residues long. From germline, CDR1 is SNHLY and CDR2 FYNNEI. CDR3 DNA: TGTGCCAGCAACGATAATTCACCCCTCCACTTT. Translated: CASNDNSPLHF. Filled out from reference TRBV2 and TRBJ1-6, the complete variable domain reads EPEVTQTPSHQVTQMGQEVILRCVPISNHLYFYWYRQILGQKVEFLVSFYNNEISEKSEIFDDQFSVERPDGSNFTLKIRSTKLEDSAMYFCASNDNSPLHFGNGTRLTVT.

This clone showed up just once. Within the sample, other DNA sequences also encode this same CDR3. The chain has TRBV6-6 and TRBJ2-3, with D unclear. CDR1 and CDR2 (germline): MNHNY, SVGAGI (reference sequence). V was cut by 0 bases and J by 0 bases, with 4 bases left in between. The CDR3 runs 14 residues. CDR3 amino acids: CASSYSTSTDTQYF. CDR3 bases: TGTGCCAGCAGTTACTCTACTAGCACAGATACGCAGTATTTT.

The chain uses TRBV5-1 and TRBJ2-1; tentative D call: TRBD2 (6 bases). The germline V gene has CDR1 SGHRS and CDR2 YFSETQ. Trimming shortened V by 0 bases and J by 4 bases, and 14 bases separated the two germline ends. This CDR3 contains 16 residues. The CDR3 DNA reads as TGCGCCAGCAGCTTGGGGCGGGGCGCGGGTTACAATGAGCAGTTCTTC. Translating gives CASSLGRGAGYNEQFF.

The chain carries TRBV18 and TRBJ1-2, with D hard to call. V lost 3 bases, J lost 4 bases, and 6 bases lay in between. The germline CDR1 and CDR2 sequences are KGHSH and LQKENI. The CDR3 spans 12 residues. This CDR3 is CASSPDGYGYTF. The CDR3 DNA reads as TGTGCCAGCTCACCGGACGGCTATGGCTACACCTTC. Combining the CDR3 with reference TRBV18 and TRBJ1-2 gives the whole variable domain NAGVMQNPRHLVRRRGQEARLRCSPMKGHSHVYWYRQLPEEGLKFMVYLQKENIIDESGMPKERFSAEFPKEGPSILRIQQVVRGDSAAYFCASSPDGYGYTFGSGTRLTVV.

The chain has TRBV7-2 and TRBJ2-1; D is perhaps TRBD1 (6 bases). Germline CDR1 SGHTA, CDR2 FQGNSA. This CDR3 comprises 14 residues. V shed 1 base and J shed 7 bases, with 11 bases lying between them. The CDR3: CASSLGQARNEQFF. The CDR3 DNA reads TGTGCCAGCAGCTTAGGACAGGCCAGGAATGAGCAGTTCTTC.

The V gene is TRBV25-1, the J gene TRBJ1-2, with 11 bases lining up with TRBD1. V was pared by 0 bases and J by 4 bases, with 4 bases of the junction left unmatched. This CDR3 comprises 16 residues. Germline V gene data show CDR1 as MGHDK and CDR2 as SYGVNS. The CDR3 DNA sequence: TGTGCCAGCAGTGAATACGCGGACAGGGGGCCCTATGGCTACACCTTC. This codes for CASSEYADRGPYGYTF.

This chain joins TRBV6-2 or TRBV6-3 and TRBJ2-1; TRBD2 matches at 8 bases. This CDR3 contains 17 residues. Germline trimming cut 3 bases from V and 0 bases from J; bases unmatched to any gene: 7. CDR1 and CDR2 from the germline V gene are MNHEY and SVGEGT. The CDR3 nucleotides are TGTGCCAGCAGTTATCCGGGAGGGCGGTCCTCCTACAATGAGCAGTTCTTC. Protein sequence: CASSYPGGRSSYNEQFF.

The rearrangement uses TRBV18 and TRBJ1-5; D is uncertain. V was cut by 0 bases and J by 1 base, with 4 bases left in between. Germline loops: CDR1 KGHSH, CDR2 LQKENI. The CDR3 has 14 amino acids. The CDR3 region is CASSPPDSNQPQHF. The DNA for the CDR3 is TGTGCCAGCTCACCACCGGACAGCAATCAGCCCCAGCATTTT.

V usage is TRBV10-2 and J usage is TRBJ1-2, with D tentatively TRBD1 (5 bases). This CDR3 spans 15 amino acids. V was pared by 3 bases and J by 4 bases, with 15 bases between. Per the germline V gene, CDR1 is WSHSY and CDR2 is SAAADI. The CDR3 region is CASSEGVFGVYGYTF. The CDR3 DNA sequence: TGCGCCAGCAGTGAAGGGGTGTTTGGGGTCTATGGCTACACCTTC.

The chain links TRBV7-9 to TRBJ2-5, with 9 bases that match TRBD2. Trimming cost V 5 bases and J 2 bases; bases outside gene matches: 3. CDR3 size: 14 residues. Germline assignment: CDR1 SEHNR and CDR2 FQNEAQ (reference sequence). The CDR3 spells CASSPGLAQETQYF. The DNA of the CDR3 is TGTGCCAGCAGCCCAGGACTAGCGCAAGAGACCCAGTACTTC.

V is TRBV18 and J is TRBJ1-1; TRBD1 aligns across 11 bases. Losses at the gene ends were 3 bases for V and 4 bases for J; bases not matched to a gene: 4. The CDR3 spans 15 residues. Germline CDR1 reads KGHSH; CDR2 reads LQKENI. The CDR3 DNA reads TGTGCCAGCTCACCGGACAGGGGGCGGTTCACTGAAGCTTTCTTT. This translates into CASSPDRGRFTEAFF.

The chain joins TRBV2 to TRBJ1-6; D is undetermined. Germline V gene sequence: CDR1 SNHLY, CDR2 FYNNEI. This CDR3 comprises 13 residues. V lost 4 bases, J lost 5 bases, and 6 bases lay in between. CDR3 DNA sequence: TGTGCCAGCAGTGTAGTGGATAATTCACCCCTCCACTTT. Translated: CASSVVDNSPLHF. The full variable domain, its missing parts supplied by reference TRBV2 and TRBJ1-6, is EPEVTQTPSHQVTQMGQEVILRCVPISNHLYFYWYRQILGQKVEFLVSFYNNEISEKSEIFDDQFSVERPDGSNFTLKIRSTKLEDSAMYFCASSVVDNSPLHFGNGTRLTVT.

This clone was recorded once. CDR3 in amino acids: CSARDRNSYEQYF. CDR3 nucleotides: TGCAGCGCCCGGGACAGGAACTCCTACGAGCAGTACTTC. The chain couples TRBV29-1 to TRBJ2-7; TRBD1 aligns across 8 bases. V dropped 7 bases and J dropped 0; count of bases not matched to a gene: 5. The CDR3 runs to 13 residues. The germline V gene has CDR1 SQVTM and CDR2 ANQGSEA.

The V call is TRBV19, the J call TRBJ2-5; TRBD2 matches 7 bases. Germline V lookup: CDR1 LNHDA, CDR2 SQIVND (reference sequence). The CDR3 length is 15 residues. The junction had 10 bases not matched to a gene; V was cut back by 8 bases and J by 1 base. CDR3 residues: CASGGIAGGQETQYF. In DNA form, the CDR3 reads TGTGCCAGTGGGGGGATAGCGGGCGGCCAAGAGACCCAGTACTTC.

V is TRBV7-8 and J is TRBJ2-1; weak D call: TRBD2 (5 bases). CDR1 and CDR2 (germline): SGHVS, FQNEAQ. CDR3 length: 12 residues. The ends were cut back, 5 bases at V and 8 bases at J, with 10 bases in the middle. This CDR3 reads CASSRLFHEQFF. The CDR3 DNA is TGTGCCAGCAGCCGACTATTCCATGAGCAGTTCTTC.

Points on this clone: Other nucleotide sequences from this sample produce the same CDR3. V usage is TRBV27 and J usage is TRBJ1-5; D remains unclear. The germline CDR1 and CDR2 sequences are MNHEY and SMNVEV (reference sequence). The germline V and J ends were trimmed by 0 bases and 1 base, with 4 bases remaining between them. The CDR3 extends over 14 amino acids. The CDR3 protein is CASSLSGSNQPQHF. The CDR3, as DNA: TGTGCCAGCAGTTTATCAGGCAGCAATCAGCCCCAGCATTTT.

CDR3 coding DNA: TGCGCCAGCAGCCCCACCGGGACAAAGGCGAATTCACCCCTCCACTTT. Translating it yields CASSPTGTKANSPLHF. The chain has TRBV5-1 and TRBJ1-6; D is possibly TRBD1 (6 bases). V lost 4 bases and J 7 bases, leaving 18 bases between the germline ends. CDR3 length equals 16 residues. Germline CDR1 is SGHRS and CDR2 is YFSETQ.

The rearrangement uses TRBV18 and TRBJ1-4; D possibly corresponds to TRBD1 (6 bases). The ends were cut back, 3 bases at V and 8 bases at J, with 13 bases in the middle. The CDR3 contains 14 residues. Germline values: CDR1 KGHSH, CDR2 LQKENI. The CDR3 sequence is CASSPAGAGEKLFF. CDR3 DNA sequence: TGTGCCAGCTCACCGGCAGGGGCTGGGGAAAAACTGTTTTTT.